This TCR beta chain was recovered during a study of cytomegalovirus exposure and HLA in healthy donors. The study, taken as a whole, reports: Altogether, 160 or so TCR beta chains were recorded as cytomegalovirus-associated. With high specificity and sensitivity, the classifier reportedly diagnosed cytomegalovirus status.

The donors were part of the roughly 120-subject validation cohort, which stood apart from the roughly 730-subject first cohort. TCRdb's table, derived via immunoSEQ multiplex PCR, lists solely in-frame clones and lacks some. Of about 160,000 clones detected, 85% to 90% appear once; the ten largest clones hold about 6%. About this clone: Its antigen is unknown.

This CDR3 spans 13 amino acids. In germline, CDR1 is SGHTA, CDR2 FQGNSA. V shed 5 bases and J shed 4 bases, with 9 bases lying between them. The sequenced sample was PBMCs. The chain recombines TRBV7-2 with TRBJ1-3; D is unresolved. This clonotype was obtained from a woman in her twenties or thirties in good health and CMV-seronegative. The CDR3, as DNA: TGTGCCAGCAGCCGGGGTGAAGGAAACACCATATATTTT. Its protein product is CASSRGEGNTIYF.